Each of the 26 T cell receptor beta chains below was sequenced from the same sample in a study of blood T cell repertoires in COVID-19. Assay used: immunoSEQ multiplex PCR; TCRdb lists only in-frame clones, some missing. This repertoire shows a few hundred thousand clones, around 92% found once; its top ten account for 5% to 7.5%. Sequenced sample: peripheral blood. The origin of the receptors is a man between 18 and 35 years old who had recovered from COVID-19.

The chain combines TRBV7-9 with TRBJ1-1; 7 bases align to TRBD1. Losses at the gene ends were 7 bases for V and 3 bases for J; bases not matched to a gene: 17. This CDR3 has 17 residues. Germline V lookup: CDR1 SEHNR, CDR2 FQNEAQ (reference sequence). CDR3 in DNA: TGTGCCAGCATCCCCTGGGGACAGCAAAACGGGGACACTGAAGCTTTCTTT. Residues: CASIPWGQQNGDTEAFF.

The CDR3 protein is CASSPANRDTEAFF. DNA of the CDR3: TGTGCCAGCTCACCGGCTAACAGGGACACTGAAGCTTTCTTT. This chain joins TRBV18 and TRBJ1-1, with TRBD1 as a possible D gene (6 bases). This CDR3 region has 14 residues. V was shortened by 3 bases and J by 3 bases, with 11 bases between the two germline ends. Germline V CDR1 and CDR2: KGHSH, LQKENI.

This chain links TRBV4-1 with TRBJ2-7; a possible D gene is TRBD1 (5 bases). Per the germline V gene, CDR1 is MGHRA and CDR2 is YSYEKL. The length of the CDR3 is 15 residues. Trimming left V 3 bases short and J 5 bases short, with 17 bases between. The CDR3 sequence is CASSQFRQNSDEQYF. The CDR3, as DNA: TGCGCCAGCAGCCAGTTCCGACAGAACTCGGACGAGCAGTACTTC.

The rearrangement uses TRBV10-3 and TRBJ2-1; 8 bases agree with TRBD2. With V trimmed by 4 bases and J by 8 bases, 13 bases remained unmatched. The CDR3 loop spans 16 amino acids. From germline, CDR1 is ENHRY and CDR2 SYGVKD. The CDR3 DNA follows: TGTGCCATCAGTGGCCCCCTAGCGGCGGGAGGTGATGAGCAGTTCTTC. This translates into CAISGPLAAGGDEQFF.

J is TRBJ1-6 and V is TRBV30, with TRBD1 identical over 9 bases. Germline V lookup: CDR1 GTSNPN, CDR2 SVGIG (reference sequence). V was clipped by 5 bases and J by 7 bases; unmatched bases: 6. The CDR3 extends over 14 amino acids. CDR3 region: CAWDRGTANSPLHF. CDR3 nucleotides: TGTGCCTGGGACAGGGGGACAGCAAATTCACCCCTCCACTTT.

This chain joins TRBV5-1 and TRBJ2-3; D is possibly TRBD2 (5 bases). The V end was cut by 1 base, the J end by 0 bases, with 6 bases between. Germline CDR1 reads SGHRS; CDR2 reads YFSETQ. The CDR3 totals 14 residues. The CDR3 DNA sequence: TGCGCCAGCAGCTTGCGGACTAGCACAGATACGCAGTATTTT. Protein: CASSLRTSTDTQYF. The full variable domain, completed using reference TRBV5-1 and TRBJ2-3, is KAGVTQTPRYLIKTRGQQVTLSCSPISGHRSVSWYQQTPGQGLQFLFEYFSETQRNKGNFPGRFSGRQFSNSRSEMNVSTLELGDSALYLCASSLRTSTDTQYFGPGTRLTVL.

Concerning this clone: Other DNA sequences of this sample code for an identical CDR3. The chain uses TRBV7-9 and TRBJ2-1; possibly TRBD2 for D (7 bases). Between the trimmed V and J ends, which lost 5 bases and 0 bases, there was a span of 14 bases. There are 16 residues in the CDR3. CDR1 is SEHNR and CDR2 is FQNEAQ in the germline V gene (reference sequence). CDR3 region: CASSPEGGSSYNEQFF. The CDR3 region has the DNA TGTGCCAGCAGCCCCGAGGGGGGGAGCTCCTACAATGAGCAGTTCTTC.

The chain employs TRBV9 and TRBJ1-4; the D gene is possibly TRBD1 (6 bases). Trimming took off 3 bases at V and 0 bases at J, with 12 bases between the two ends. The CDR3 is made up of 16 amino acids. The germline V gene has CDR1 SGDLS and CDR2 YYNGEE. The CDR3 protein is CASSARTAATNEKLFF. The CDR3 DNA reads TGTGCCAGCAGCGCCAGGACAGCTGCAACTAATGAAAAACTGTTTTTT.

This CDR3 is CASSPYVGQETQYF. DNA for the CDR3: TGTGCCAGCAGTCCCTATGTCGGTCAAGAGACCCAGTACTTC. The J gene is TRBJ2-5, the V gene TRBV6-5; no clear D gene. Germline V lookup: CDR1 MNHEY, CDR2 SVGAGI. The V end was cut by 5 bases, the J end by 2 bases, with 12 bases between. The CDR3 loop spans 14 amino acids.

The chain has TRBV11-2 and TRBJ2-5; D possibly corresponds to TRBD1 (5 bases). The CDR3 extends over 13 amino acids. Between the trimmed V and J ends, which lost 7 bases and 4 bases, there was a span of 13 bases. Germline-derived CDR1 and CDR2 are SGHAT and FQNNGV. As DNA, the CDR3 is TGTGCCAGCACCACCCTGGGGCTAGAGACCCAGTACTTC. This translates into CASTTLGLETQYF.

The chain joins TRBV19 to TRBJ2-1; the match to TRBD1 covers 7 bases. Germline-derived CDR1 and CDR2 are LNHDA and SQIVND (reference sequence). The junction had 4 bases not matched to a gene; V was cut back by 1 base and J by 4 bases. The CDR3 extends over 15 amino acids. The CDR3 reads CASSIVGGLYNEQFF. The CDR3, as DNA: TGTGCCAGTAGTATAGTAGGGGGCTTATACAATGAGCAGTTCTTC.

The V gene is TRBV18, the J gene TRBJ1-1, with D tentatively TRBD1 (5 bases). Germline lookup yields CDR1 KGHSH and CDR2 LQKENI. The CDR3 runs 17 residues. Trimming left V 0 bases short and J 3 bases short, with 17 bases between. The CDR3 sequence: CASSPPEGRGGYTEAFF. The CDR3, as DNA: TGTGCCAGCTCACCACCCGAGGGGAGGGGTGGGTACACTGAAGCTTTCTTT.

This sequence joins TRBV4-1 and TRBJ1-5; D gene uncertain. The ends were cut back, 0 bases at V and 8 bases at J, with 11 bases in the middle. The CDR3 consists of 14 residues. CDR1 is MGHRA and CDR2 is YSYEKL in the germline V gene. DNA of the CDR3: TGCGCCAGCAGCCAAGAGGGCCGCCATGAGCCCCAGCATTTT. Its protein product is CASSQEGRHEPQHF.

The chain recombines TRBV2 with TRBJ1-5; the match to TRBD1 covers 12 bases. V trimming: 0 bases; J trimming: 6 bases; junction bases outside the gene matches: 3. The germline gives CDR1 SNHLY, CDR2 FYNNEI. The CDR3 has 16 amino acids. CDR3: CASSEAGQGAGQPQHF. The CDR3 coding sequence is TGTGCCAGCAGTGAAGCGGGACAGGGGGCGGGTCAGCCCCAGCATTTT.

V is TRBV9 and J is TRBJ1-1, with D hard to call. This CDR3 is 14 amino acids long. Deletions cut 2 bases from V and 2 bases from J, with 10 bases between. From germline, CDR1 is SGDLS and CDR2 YYNGEE. The CDR3 is CASSVVSTNTEAFF. The DNA for the CDR3 is TGTGCCAGCAGCGTTGTATCGACAAACACTGAAGCTTTCTTT.

The chain has TRBV6-5 and TRBJ1-1; TRBD1 agrees at 7 bases. After removal of 7 bases from V and 0 bases from J, the junction contained 5 bases not matched to a gene. Germline CDR1 and CDR2: MNHEY and SVGAGI. There are 14 residues in the CDR3. DNA for the CDR3: TGTGCCAGCACCCGGGACAGCCTGAACACTGAAGCTTTCTTT. Encoded protein: CASTRDSLNTEAFF.

The chain uses TRBV7-9 and TRBJ1-6; D is unresolved. Germline V gene sequence: CDR1 SEHNR, CDR2 FQNEAQ (reference sequence). The V end lost 3 bases, the J end lost 5 bases, and 8 bases lay between the germline ends. This CDR3 has 14 amino acids. CDR3 coding DNA: TGTGCCAGCAGCTTCGGGAGCAATAATTCACCCCTCCACTTT. Protein product: CASSFGSNNSPLHF.

The chain carries TRBV19 and TRBJ2-7; D gene uncertain. From germline, CDR1 is LNHDA and CDR2 SQIVND (reference sequence). The V gene lost 6 bases and the J gene lost 6 bases, with 21 bases spanning the gap. This CDR3 spans 15 amino acids. The CDR3 is CASSPPRQPPAEQYF. The CDR3 DNA is TGTGCCAGTAGCCCCCCCAGGCAGCCCCCCGCCGAGCAGTACTTC.

This clone was observed once. This chain connects TRBV6-5 to TRBJ2-3; 8 positions agree with TRBD2. The CDR3 is 15 amino acids. The V gene end was trimmed by 6 bases and the J gene end by 7 bases; junction bases not matched to a gene: 12. Germline V gene lookup returns CDR1 MNHEY and CDR2 SVGAGI. The CDR3 DNA reads as TGTGCCAGCAGGCCTAGCGGGCTTACCCCCAATACGCAGTATTTT. Translation gives CASRPSGLTPNTQYF.

The chain has TRBV15 and TRBJ2-5, with a weak D call TRBD1 (5 bases). Germline assignment: CDR1 LNHNV and CDR2 YYDKDF (reference sequence). This CDR3 has 15 residues. Trimming took off 1 base at V and 5 bases at J, with 14 bases between the two ends. The CDR3 loop is CATSRAPRGLETQYF. DNA of the CDR3: TGTGCCACCAGCAGAGCCCCAAGGGGATTGGAGACCCAGTACTTC. Looking up the rest from reference TRBV15 and TRBJ2-5 gives the full variable domain: DAMVIQNPRYQVTQFGKPVTLSCSQTLNHNVMYWYQQKSSQAPKLLFHYYDKDFNNEADTPDNFQSRRPNTSFCFLDIRSPGLGDTAMYLCATSRAPRGLETQYFGPGTRLLVL.

In DNA form, the CDR3 reads TGTGCCAGTAGTCCGGGACAGGGTTACAATGAGCAGTTCTTC. Translating gives CASSPGQGYNEQFF. This chain uses TRBV19 with TRBJ2-1, with TRBD1 identical over 9 bases. V lost 5 bases to trimming and J lost 4 bases; unmatched junction nucleotides: 3. Germline V gives CDR1 LNHDA, CDR2 SQIVND (reference sequence). The CDR3 covers 14 residues.

The rearrangement links TRBV5-1 to TRBJ2-1, with 8 bases aligning to TRBD2. In germline, CDR1 is SGHRS, CDR2 YFSETQ. The CDR3 sequence is 14 residues long. V shed 1 base and J 5 bases; nucleotides not matched to a gene: 2. The CDR3 sequence is CASSLTSGNNEQFF. Here the CDR3 DNA reads TGCGCCAGCAGCTTGACTAGCGGTAACAATGAGCAGTTCTTC.

The chain employs TRBV5-1 and TRBJ2-2, with TRBD2 matching over 9 bases. The V segment lost 3 bases and the J segment 7 bases; nucleotides outside the gene matches: 10. Germline CDR1 SGHRS, CDR2 YFSETQ. The CDR3 totals 16 residues. CDR3 nucleotides: TGCGCCAGCAGCTCGGCCTTAGCGGGAGCCGGCGGGGAGCTGTTTTTT. Protein: CASSSALAGAGGELFF.

This chain joins TRBV9 and TRBJ2-7; D gene ambiguous. CDR1 and CDR2 (germline): SGDLS, YYNGEE. Trimming cost V 3 bases and J 7 bases, with 14 bases left between them. The CDR3 loop spans 13 amino acids. The CDR3 region is CASSGPLSGEQYF. The CDR3 DNA sequence: TGTGCCAGCAGCGGCCCGCTATCGGGTGAGCAGTACTTC.

In its sample, this clone was seen once. The chain joins TRBV5-5 to TRBJ1-2; D remains ambiguous. The germline CDR1 and CDR2 sequences are SGHKS and YYEKEE (reference sequence). CDR3 size: 15 residues. Trimming pared 0 bases from V and 3 bases from J, leaving 12 bases between. The CDR3 sequence: CASSLGSGDHYGYTF. CDR3 coding DNA: TGTGCCAGCAGCTTGGGATCCGGGGATCACTATGGCTACACCTTC.

The chain couples TRBV6-5 to TRBJ2-2; the match to TRBD2 covers 7 bases. CDR1 is MNHEY, CDR2 SVGAGI, per germline. This CDR3 spans 12 amino acids. V was pared by 6 bases and J by 6 bases, with 1 base of the junction left unmatched. Here the CDR3 DNA reads TGTGCCAGCAGGGCGGGGGCCGGGGAGCTGTTTTTT. Amino acids: CASRAGAGELFF.